The 25 T cell receptor beta chains in this list originate from one sample, sequenced in a study of CD8 T cells in ankylosing spondylitis. TCRdb passed the 5' RACE reads through MiXCR, listing each CDR3 protein once. The repertoire has 200,000 or so distinct CDR3 sequences, 13% of them found once; the top ten carry approximately 10%. The source material was blood, either unsorted or a sorted T cell fraction (not recorded which). Receptors originate from a female donor with ankylosing spondylitis or in good health (not recorded which).

CDR3 DNA: TGTGCCACCAGCAGAGAGAGACGGGCTAGCAATCAGCCCCAGCATTTT. Translation: CATSRERRASNQPQHF. V gene TRBV15 combines with J gene TRBJ1-5; D gene uncertain. Per the germline V gene, CDR1 is LNHNV and CDR2 is YYDKDF (reference sequence). The CDR3 is 16 residues long. Trimming removed 0 bases at V and 0 bases at J, with 9 bases between.

This clonotype showed up many times. The junction shows a germline mismatch at one end, possibly a read error. V usage is TRBV20-1 and J usage is TRBJ2-5, with D possibly being TRBD1 or TRBD2 (6 bases each). The CDR3 runs to 12 residues. CDR1 is DFQATT, CDR2 SNEGSKA, per germline (reference sequence). CDR3 protein: CSTSRGQETQYF. The CDR3 DNA sequence: TGCAGTACTAGCAGGGGTCAAGAGACCCAGTACTTC.

The rearrangement joins TRBV7-2 to TRBJ2-3; D is unresolved. In germline, CDR1 is SGHTA, CDR2 FQGNSA. The germline V and J ends were trimmed by 6 bases and 6 bases, with 16 bases remaining between them. CDR3 length equals 14 residues. CDR3 sequence reads: CASSQYTKADTQYF. The CDR3 nucleotides are TGTGCCAGCAGTCAATACACGAAGGCGGATACGCAGTATTTT.

In its sample, this clonotype was seen a few times. The CDR3 sequence: CASSKEAGGTDTQYF. The CDR3 nucleotides are TGTGCCAGCAGCAAAGAGGCGGGGGGCACAGATACGCAGTATTTT. The chain carries TRBV7-2 and TRBJ2-3; 7 nucleotides match TRBD2. Germline assignment: CDR1 SGHTA and CDR2 FQGNSA. Trimming took 5 bases from V and 1 from J; bases not matched to a gene: 6. The CDR3 sequence is 15 residues long.

The sample holds many counts of this clonotype. This sequence joins TRBV14 and TRBJ2-1, with 9 bases fitting TRBD2. The V gene end was trimmed by 5 bases and the J gene end by 1 base; junction bases not matched to a gene: 6. Germline values: CDR1 SGHDN, CDR2 FVKESK. The CDR3 is made up of 16 amino acids. The CDR3 is CASSNLAGRSYNEQFF. The CDR3 DNA reads as TGTGCCAGCAGCAATCTAGCGGGAAGGTCCTACAATGAGCAGTTCTTC. Combining the CDR3 with reference TRBV14 and TRBJ2-1 gives the whole variable domain EAGVTQFPSHSVIEKGQTVTLRCDPISGHDNLYWYRRVMGKEIKFLLHFVKESKQDESGMPNNRFLAERTGGTYSTLKVQPAELEDSGVYFCASSNLAGRSYNEQFFGPGTRLTVL.

This clonotype was counted a few times. V gene TRBV4-1 combines with J gene TRBJ2-5, with 10 bases identical to TRBD1. Germline CDR1 reads MGHRA; CDR2 reads YSYEKL. V dropped 3 bases and J dropped 4; count of bases not matched to a gene: 5. The CDR3 loop spans 15 amino acids. The CDR3 DNA follows: TGCGCCAGCAGCCATGGACAGGGGGATGTAGAGACCCAGTACTTC. This gives the protein CASSHGQGDVETQYF.

Turning to this clonotype: A read error is possible here, since a much larger clone lies one base away. The chain is built from TRBV25-1 and TRBJ1-2; D remains ambiguous. The germline CDR1 and CDR2 sequences are MGHDK and SYGVNS. The CDR3 contains 14 residues. The CDR3 protein is CASRPFGSNYDYTF. Written as DNA, the CDR3 is TGTGCCAGCAGGCCCTTCGGGAGTAACTATGACTACACCTTC.

This sequence joins TRBV4-3 and TRBJ2-7; D might be TRBD2 (6 bases). V lost 1 base, J lost 0 bases, and 10 bases lay in between. Germline CDR1 LGHNA, CDR2 YSLEER. This CDR3 is 15 amino acids long. The CDR3 coding sequence is TGCGCCAGCAGCCAAGGGGGGGATCCCTCCTACGAGCAGTACTTC. Translation gives CASSQGGDPSYEQYF.

The V and J genes are TRBV5-8 and TRBJ2-1, with 12 bases matching TRBD2. There are 16 residues in the CDR3. V shed 4 bases and J 5 bases; nucleotides not matched to a gene: 7. Germline assignment: CDR1 SGHTS and CDR2 YDEGEE. CDR3 coding DNA: TGTGCCAGCAGCCCTCATGGACTAGCGGGGAACAATGAGCAGTTCTTC. Translated: CASSPHGLAGNNEQFF.

This clonotype was detected many times. This chain uses TRBV12-3 or TRBV12-4 with TRBJ2-7, with a tentative D call TRBD1 (6 bases). This CDR3 spans 13 amino acids. The V end lost 6 bases, the J end lost 5 bases, and 14 bases lay between the germline ends. The CDR3 nucleotides read TGTGCCAGCAGACCACAGGGTCTTGACGAGCAGTACTTC. Protein: CASRPQGLDEQYF.

V and J are TRBV12-3 or TRBV12-4 and TRBJ2-5; 7 bases line up with TRBD2. V was clipped by 4 bases and J by 0 bases; unmatched bases: 8. The CDR3 loop spans 16 amino acids. The CDR3 loop is CASSSRASGDQETQYF. Written as DNA, the CDR3 is TGTGCCAGCAGTTCGAGGGCTAGCGGAGACCAAGAGACCCAGTACTTC.

At least ten counts were recorded for this clonotype. The chain couples TRBV12-3 or TRBV12-4 to TRBJ1-3; D remains unclear. This CDR3 is built from 14 residues. Trimming left V 0 bases short and J 4 bases short, with 7 bases between. CDR3 DNA: TGTGCCAGCAGTTTAGCGAGTGTCGGAAACACCATATATTTT. Its translation: CASSLASVGNTIYF.

Concerning this clonotype: A much larger clone differs by one base, so this may be a read error. The gene calls are TRBV7-9 and TRBJ2-5; the D gene is possibly TRBD2 (6 bases). Per the germline V gene, CDR1 is SEHNR and CDR2 is FQNEAQ (reference sequence). This CDR3 is 14 amino acids long. The CDR3 DNA follows: TGTGCCAGCAGCTTAGTCTTGGGGGGAGAGGCCCAGTACTTC. Translated, it gives CASSLVLGGEAQYF. Filled out from reference TRBV7-9 and TRBJ2-5, the complete variable domain reads DTGVSQNPRHKITKRGQNVTFRCDPISEHNRLYWYRQTLGQGPEFLTYFQNEAQLEKSRLLSDRFSAERPKGSFSTLEIQRTEQGDSAMYLCASSLVLGGEAQYFGPGTRLLVL.

The sample holds a few counts of this clonotype. The J gene is TRBJ2-3, the V gene TRBV25-1; no firm D call. Trimming stripped 2 bases from V and 1 base from J, with 4 bases between. The germline CDR1 and CDR2 sequences are MGHDK and SYGVNS. This CDR3 contains 13 residues. The CDR3 DNA follows: TGTGCCAGCAGTGAAACAGGCACAGATACGCAGTATTTT. This encodes CASSETGTDTQYF.

This clonotype was recorded many times. CDR3 sequence: CASSTRDRGLQPQHF. CDR3 DNA sequence: TGTGCCAGCAGCACTAGGGACAGGGGGTTACAGCCCCAGCATTTT. The V gene is TRBV6-1, the J gene TRBJ1-5; the match to TRBD1 covers 11 bases. Trimming took 6 bases from V and 7 from J; bases not matched to a gene: 8. There are 15 residues in the CDR3. Germline V gene sequence: CDR1 MNHNS, CDR2 SASEGT.

With respect to this clonotype: With a much larger clone just one base away, this may be a read error. J is TRBJ2-2 and V is TRBV6-1, with TRBD1 as a possible D gene (6 bases). The CDR3 runs 15 residues. Germline CDR1 MNHNS, CDR2 SASEGT. Trimming took off 4 bases at V and 4 bases at J, with 13 bases between the two ends. For the CDR3, the DNA is TGTGCCAGCAGTGGGAGAGCAGGGGCCACCGGGGAGCTGTTTTTT. It is translated as CASSGRAGATGELFF.

This clonotype has at least ten counts. The genes are TRBV28 and TRBJ1-1; D ambiguous. This CDR3 is 14 amino acids long. Germline-derived CDR1 and CDR2 are MDHEN and SYDVKM. Trimming took 7 bases from V and 6 from J, leaving 18 bases between them. CDR3 loop: CASNFARLAAEAFF. CDR3 nucleotides: TGTGCCAGCAACTTCGCACGTCTAGCCGCTGAAGCTTTCTTT.

The V call is TRBV27, the J call TRBJ1-2; TRBD1 agrees at 11 bases. The trim removed 6 bases at V and 8 bases at J, leaving 8 bases unmatched. Germline CDR1 MNHEY, CDR2 SMNVEV (reference sequence). The CDR3 has 14 amino acids. The CDR3 protein is CASSQTGTGGGYTF. CDR3 bases: TGTGCCAGCAGCCAGACCGGGACAGGGGGAGGCTACACCTTC.

This clonotype has only one observation. The V gene is TRBV7-2, the J gene TRBJ1-6; 7 bases are a match to TRBD1. The CDR3 contains 14 residues. The germline V gene encodes CDR1 SGHTA and CDR2 FQGNSA. Trimming cost V 4 bases and J 7 bases; bases outside gene matches: 4. CDR3 in DNA: TGTGCCAGCAGCTACGACAGGGAGAATTCACCCCTCCACTTT. Translated: CASSYDRENSPLHF.

This clonotype showed up just a few times. J is TRBJ2-3 and V is TRBV19, with 7 bases matching TRBD1. The CDR3 extends over 15 amino acids. CDR1 is LNHDA, CDR2 SQIVND, per germline (reference sequence). V lost 6 bases to trimming and J lost 0 bases; unmatched junction nucleotides: 6. The DNA for the CDR3 is TGTGCCAGTAGCCTGTACAGGGGAAGCACAGATACGCAGTATTTT. It is translated as CASSLYRGSTDTQYF.

Details on this clonotype: The junction differs from germline at one of its ends, possibly a read error. V and J are TRBV20-1 and TRBJ2-2; D not certain. CDR1 is DFQATT and CDR2 is SNEGSKA in the germline V gene (reference sequence). The CDR3 is 15 residues long. The CDR3 region has the DNA TGCTGTGCTAGAAAGAGACGAGACAACACCGGGGAGCTGTTTTTT. Translation: CCARKRRDNTGELFF.

The table lists this clonotype with many counts. The genes are TRBV7-8 and TRBJ2-3, with 14 bases lining up with TRBD2. Germline values: CDR1 SGHVS, CDR2 FQNEAQ. The CDR3 sequence is 14 residues long. The J segment lost 8 bases and the V segment lost 3 bases, leaving 1 base of the junction unmatched. The CDR3 protein is CASSLTSGRGTQYF. CDR3 nucleotide sequence: TGTGCCAGCAGCTTGACTAGCGGGAGGGGTACGCAGTATTTT.

The V gene is TRBV4-1, the J gene TRBJ2-1, with TRBD1 identical over 9 bases. Germline V gene lookup returns CDR1 MGHRA and CDR2 YSYEKL. The CDR3 sequence is 15 residues long. V trimming: 3 bases; J trimming: 10 bases; junction bases outside the gene matches: 10. The DNA of the CDR3 is TGCGCCAGCAGCCAGCCTACCGACAGGGGGTCGGAGCAGTTCTTC. As protein: CASSQPTDRGSEQFF.

Worth noting for this clonotype: A much more abundant neighbour one base away suggests this may be a read error. The V and J genes are TRBV5-1 and TRBJ2-1; 8 bases align to TRBD1. Germline CDR1 and CDR2: SGHRS and YFSETQ. Trimming took 4 bases from V and 10 from J; bases not matched to a gene: 10. The CDR3 loop spans 14 amino acids. The CDR3 DNA is TGCGCCAGCAGCCCTACGATAGGGACAGGAGAGCAGTTCTTC. It translates to CASSPTIGTGEQFF.

This clonotype was seen ten or more times. The CDR3 DNA reads as TGTGCCAGCAGCTTAAGCGGGTCTAGCGGGAGTCGGCATGAGCAGTTCTTC. It specifies CASSLSGSSGSRHEQFF. V usage is TRBV7-2 and J usage is TRBJ2-1, with 10 bases aligning to TRBD2. Looked up from germline, CDR1 is SGHTA and CDR2 is FQGNSA. CDR3 length: 17 amino acids. The ends lost 2 bases at V and 8 bases at J; junction bases unmatched: 12.